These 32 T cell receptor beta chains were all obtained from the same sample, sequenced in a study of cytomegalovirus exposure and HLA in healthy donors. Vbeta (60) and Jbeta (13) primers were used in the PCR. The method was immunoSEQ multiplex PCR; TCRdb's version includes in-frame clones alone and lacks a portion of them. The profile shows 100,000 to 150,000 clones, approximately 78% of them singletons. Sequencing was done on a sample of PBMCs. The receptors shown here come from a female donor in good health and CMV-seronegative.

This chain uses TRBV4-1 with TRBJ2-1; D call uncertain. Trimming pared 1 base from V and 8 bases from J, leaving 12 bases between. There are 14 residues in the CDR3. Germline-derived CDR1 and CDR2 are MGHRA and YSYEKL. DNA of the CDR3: TGCGCCAGCAGCCAAGTGGGTGAGGCGTATGAGCAGTTCTTC. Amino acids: CASSQVGEAYEQFF.

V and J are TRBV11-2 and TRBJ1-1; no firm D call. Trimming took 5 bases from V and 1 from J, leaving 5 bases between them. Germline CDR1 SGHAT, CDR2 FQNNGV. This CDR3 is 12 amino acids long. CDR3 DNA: TGTGCCAGCAGCCCCCAGAACACTGAAGCTTTCTTT. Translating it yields CASSPQNTEAFF. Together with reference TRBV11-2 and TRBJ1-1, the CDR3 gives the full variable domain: EAGVAQSPRYKIIEKRQSVAFWCNPISGHATLYWYQQILGQGPKLLIQFQNNGVVDDSQLPKDRFSAERLKGVDSTLKIQPAKLEDSAVYLCASSPQNTEAFFGQGTRLTVV.

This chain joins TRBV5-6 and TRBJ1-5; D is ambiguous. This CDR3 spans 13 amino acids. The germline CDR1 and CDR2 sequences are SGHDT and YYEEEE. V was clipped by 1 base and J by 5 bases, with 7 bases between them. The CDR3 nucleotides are TGTGCCAGCAGCTTGTTTAGTGATCAGCCCCAGCATTTT. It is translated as CASSLFSDQPQHF.

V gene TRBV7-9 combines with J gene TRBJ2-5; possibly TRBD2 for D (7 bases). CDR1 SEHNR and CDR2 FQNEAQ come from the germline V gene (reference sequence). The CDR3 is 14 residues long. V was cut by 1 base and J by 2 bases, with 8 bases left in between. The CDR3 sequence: CASSLEGGQETQYF. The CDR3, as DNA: TGTGCCAGCAGCTTAGAGGGGGGGCAAGAGACCCAGTACTTC.

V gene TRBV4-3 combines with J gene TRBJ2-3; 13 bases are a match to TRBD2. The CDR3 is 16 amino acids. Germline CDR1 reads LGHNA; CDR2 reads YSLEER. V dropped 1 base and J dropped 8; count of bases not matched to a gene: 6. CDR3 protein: CASSQGLAGGSGTQYF. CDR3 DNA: TGCGCCAGCAGCCAAGGACTAGCGGGAGGTTCGGGTACGCAGTATTTT.

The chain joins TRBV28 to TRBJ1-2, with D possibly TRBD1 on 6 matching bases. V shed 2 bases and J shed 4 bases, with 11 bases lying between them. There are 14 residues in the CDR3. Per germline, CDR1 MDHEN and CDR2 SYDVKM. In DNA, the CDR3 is TGTGCCAGCAGTTTAGCAGGGACAAGCTATGGCTACACCTTC. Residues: CASSLAGTSYGYTF.

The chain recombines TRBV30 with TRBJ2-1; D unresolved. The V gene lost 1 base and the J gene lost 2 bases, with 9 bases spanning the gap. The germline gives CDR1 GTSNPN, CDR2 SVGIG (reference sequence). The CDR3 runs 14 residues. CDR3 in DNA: TGTGCCTGGAGTGCCTTTTGGCCCTACAATGAGCAGTTCTTC. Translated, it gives CAWSAFWPYNEQFF.

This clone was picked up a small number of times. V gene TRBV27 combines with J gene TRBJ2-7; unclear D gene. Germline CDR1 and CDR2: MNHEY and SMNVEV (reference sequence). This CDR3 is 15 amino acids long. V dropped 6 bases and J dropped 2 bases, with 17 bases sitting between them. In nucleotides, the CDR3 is TGTGCCAGCAGCAAGAATTGGGCCGAACCCTACGAGCAGTACTTC. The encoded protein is CASSKNWAEPYEQYF.

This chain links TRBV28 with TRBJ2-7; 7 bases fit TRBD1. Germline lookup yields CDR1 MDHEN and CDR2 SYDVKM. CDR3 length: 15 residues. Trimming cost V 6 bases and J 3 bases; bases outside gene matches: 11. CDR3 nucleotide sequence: TGTGCCAGCAGCTCCCGACAGGGCAGGTTCTACGAGCAGTACTTC. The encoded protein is CASSSRQGRFYEQYF.

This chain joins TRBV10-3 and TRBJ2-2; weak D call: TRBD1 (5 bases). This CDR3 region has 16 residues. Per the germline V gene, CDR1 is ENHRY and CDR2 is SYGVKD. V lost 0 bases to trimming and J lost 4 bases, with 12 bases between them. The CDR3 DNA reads TGTGCCATCAGTGAGTCAGGGGAAATGGGCACCGGGGAGCTGTTTTTT. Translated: CAISESGEMGTGELFF.

CDR3 residues: CASSLQGATDTQYF. The CDR3 region has the DNA TGTGCCAGCAGCTTACAGGGGGCCACAGATACGCAGTATTTT. This chain connects TRBV7-9 to TRBJ2-3, with 8 bases that match TRBD1. Germline V CDR1 and CDR2: SEHNR, FQNEAQ (reference sequence). This CDR3 comprises 14 residues. V shed 2 bases and J 2 bases; nucleotides not matched to a gene: 0.

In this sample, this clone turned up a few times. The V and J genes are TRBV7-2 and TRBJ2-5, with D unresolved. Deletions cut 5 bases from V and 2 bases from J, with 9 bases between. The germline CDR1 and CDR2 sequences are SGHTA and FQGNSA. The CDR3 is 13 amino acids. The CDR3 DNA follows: TGTGCCAGCAGCCCCCAGATTCAAGAGACCCAGTACTTC. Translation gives CASSPQIQETQYF.

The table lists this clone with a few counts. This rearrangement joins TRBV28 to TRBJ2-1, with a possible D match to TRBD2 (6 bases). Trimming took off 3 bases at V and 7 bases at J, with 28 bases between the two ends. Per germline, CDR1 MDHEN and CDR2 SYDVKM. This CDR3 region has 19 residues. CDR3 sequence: CASSFPIYGREGEGNEQFF. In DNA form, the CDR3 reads TGTGCCAGCAGTTTCCCCATTTACGGGAGAGAGGGTGAGGGGAATGAGCAGTTCTTC.

CDR3 sequence (DNA): TGTGCCAGTAGTATAGATCTGGAGCGGTTATCCAATCAGCCCCAGCATTTT. Translated, it gives CASSIDLERLSNQPQHF. The rearrangement joins TRBV19 to TRBJ1-5; D call uncertain. Per the germline V gene, CDR1 is LNHDA and CDR2 is SQIVND (reference sequence). The CDR3 covers 17 residues. The V and J ends lost 0 bases and 3 bases respectively, with 15 bases between them.

The CDR3, as DNA: TGTGCCATCAACAGGGGCGCTGGAAACACCATATATTTT. It codes for CAINRGAGNTIYF. J is TRBJ1-3 and V is TRBV10-3; 7 bases fit TRBD1. Looked up from germline, CDR1 is ENHRY and CDR2 is SYGVKD. The CDR3 totals 13 residues. The V segment lost 7 bases and the J segment 2 bases; nucleotides outside the gene matches: 2.

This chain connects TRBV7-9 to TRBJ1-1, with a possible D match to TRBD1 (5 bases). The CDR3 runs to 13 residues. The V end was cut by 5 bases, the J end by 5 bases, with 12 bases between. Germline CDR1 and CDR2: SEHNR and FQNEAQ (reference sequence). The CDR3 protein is CASSLTGGTEAFF. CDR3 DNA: TGTGCCAGCAGCCTTACCGGGGGGACTGAAGCTTTCTTT.

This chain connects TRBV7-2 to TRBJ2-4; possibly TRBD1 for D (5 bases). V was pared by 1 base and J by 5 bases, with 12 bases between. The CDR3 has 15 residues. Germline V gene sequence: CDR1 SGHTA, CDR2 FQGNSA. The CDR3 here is CASSLGRAPENIQYF. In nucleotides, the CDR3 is TGTGCCAGCAGCTTAGGCAGGGCCCCAGAAAACATTCAGTACTTC.

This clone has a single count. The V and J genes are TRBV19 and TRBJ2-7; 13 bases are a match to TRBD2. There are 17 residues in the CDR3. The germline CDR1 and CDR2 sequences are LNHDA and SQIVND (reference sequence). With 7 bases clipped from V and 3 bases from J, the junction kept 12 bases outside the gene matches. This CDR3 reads CASTGTSGKAADYEQYF. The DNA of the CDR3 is TGTGCCAGTACCGGGACTAGCGGGAAAGCCGCGGACTACGAGCAGTACTTC.

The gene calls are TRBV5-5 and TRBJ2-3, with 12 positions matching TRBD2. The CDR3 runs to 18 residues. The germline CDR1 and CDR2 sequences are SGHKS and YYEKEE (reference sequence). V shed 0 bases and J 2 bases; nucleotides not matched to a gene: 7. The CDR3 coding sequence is TGTGCCAGCAGCTTGGTTGCTAGCGGGAGGGGAACCACAGATACGCAGTATTTT. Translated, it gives CASSLVASGRGTTDTQYF. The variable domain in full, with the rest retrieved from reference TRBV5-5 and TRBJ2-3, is DAGVTQSPTHLIKTRGQQVTLRCSPISGHKSVSWYQQVLGQGPQFIFQYYEKEERGRGNFPDRFSARQFPNYSSELNVNALLLGDSALYLCASSLVASGRGTTDTQYFGPGTRLTVL.

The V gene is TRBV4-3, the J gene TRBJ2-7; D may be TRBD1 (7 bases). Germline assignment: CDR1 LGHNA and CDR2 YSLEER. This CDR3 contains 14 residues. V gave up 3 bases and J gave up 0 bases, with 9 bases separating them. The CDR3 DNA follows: TGCGCCAGCAGCCAGCGGGACAGCTCCTACGAGCAGTACTTC. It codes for CASSQRDSSYEQYF.

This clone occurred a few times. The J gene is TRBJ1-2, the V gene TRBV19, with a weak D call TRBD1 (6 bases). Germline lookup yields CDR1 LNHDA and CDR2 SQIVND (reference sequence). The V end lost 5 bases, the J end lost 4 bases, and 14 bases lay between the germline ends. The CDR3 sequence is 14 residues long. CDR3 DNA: TGTGCCAGTAGTCTCTCGAGGGGGAGCTATGGCTACACCTTC. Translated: CASSLSRGSYGYTF.

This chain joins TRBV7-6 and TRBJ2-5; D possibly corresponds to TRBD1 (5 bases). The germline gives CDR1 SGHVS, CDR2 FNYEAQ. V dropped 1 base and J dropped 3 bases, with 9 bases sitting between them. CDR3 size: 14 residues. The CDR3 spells CASSLEDTEETQYF. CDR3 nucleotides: TGTGCCAGCAGCTTAGAGGACACCGAAGAGACCCAGTACTTC. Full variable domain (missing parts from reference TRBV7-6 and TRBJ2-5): GAGVSQSPRYKVTKRGQDVALRCDPISGHVSLYWYRQALGQGPEFLTYFNYEAQQDKSGLPNDRFSAERPEGSISTLTIQRTEQRDSAMYRCASSLEDTEETQYFGPGTRLLVL.

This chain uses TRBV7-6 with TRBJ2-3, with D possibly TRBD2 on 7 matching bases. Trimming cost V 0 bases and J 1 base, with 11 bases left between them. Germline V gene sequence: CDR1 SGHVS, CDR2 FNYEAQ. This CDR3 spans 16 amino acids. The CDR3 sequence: CASSLARGAGTDTQYF. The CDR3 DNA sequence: TGTGCCAGCAGCTTAGCCCGGGGGGCGGGCACAGATACGCAGTATTTT.

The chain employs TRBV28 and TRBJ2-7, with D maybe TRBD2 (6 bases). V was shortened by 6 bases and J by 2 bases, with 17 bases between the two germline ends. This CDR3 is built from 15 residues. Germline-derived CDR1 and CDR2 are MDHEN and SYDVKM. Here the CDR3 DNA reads TGTGCCAGCAGCGAACTCGGCGGGGTCCCCTACGAGCAGTACTTC. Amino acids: CASSELGGVPYEQYF.

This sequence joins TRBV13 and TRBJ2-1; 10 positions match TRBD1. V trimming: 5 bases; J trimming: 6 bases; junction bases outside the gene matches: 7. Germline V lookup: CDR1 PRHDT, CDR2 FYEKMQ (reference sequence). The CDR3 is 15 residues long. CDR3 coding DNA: TGTGCCAGCAGCCACCCCGGGACAGGGGTCAATGAGCAGTTCTTC. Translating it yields CASSHPGTGVNEQFF.

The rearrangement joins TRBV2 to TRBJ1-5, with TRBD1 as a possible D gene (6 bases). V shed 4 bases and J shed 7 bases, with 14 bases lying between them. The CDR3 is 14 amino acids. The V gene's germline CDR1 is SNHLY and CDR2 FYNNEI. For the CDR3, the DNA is TGTGCCAGCAGTGCAGGGGACGTAGTCCAGCCCCAGCATTTT. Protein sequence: CASSAGDVVQPQHF.

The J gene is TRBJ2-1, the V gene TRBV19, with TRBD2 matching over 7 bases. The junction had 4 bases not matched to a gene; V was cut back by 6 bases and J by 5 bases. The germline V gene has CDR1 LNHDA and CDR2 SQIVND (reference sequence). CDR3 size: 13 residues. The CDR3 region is CASSPRGDNEQFF. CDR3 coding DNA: TGTGCCAGTAGCCCCCGGGGGGACAATGAGCAGTTCTTC.

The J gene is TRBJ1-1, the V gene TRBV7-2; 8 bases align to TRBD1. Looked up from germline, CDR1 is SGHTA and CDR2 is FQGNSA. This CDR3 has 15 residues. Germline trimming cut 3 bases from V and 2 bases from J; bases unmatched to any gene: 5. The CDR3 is CASSFSTGGNTEAFF. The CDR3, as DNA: TGTGCCAGCAGCTTTTCAACAGGGGGTAACACTGAAGCTTTCTTT.

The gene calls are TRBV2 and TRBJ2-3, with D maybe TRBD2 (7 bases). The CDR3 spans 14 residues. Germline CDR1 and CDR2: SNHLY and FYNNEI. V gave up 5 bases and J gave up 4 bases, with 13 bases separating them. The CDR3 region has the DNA TGTGCCAGCAGTCGCAGGGGAGGGGCAGATACGCAGTATTTT. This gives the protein CASSRRGGADTQYF.

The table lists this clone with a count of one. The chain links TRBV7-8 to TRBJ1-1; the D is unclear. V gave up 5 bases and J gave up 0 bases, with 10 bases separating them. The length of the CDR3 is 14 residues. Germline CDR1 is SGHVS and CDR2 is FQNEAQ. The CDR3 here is CASSLGRVNTEAFF. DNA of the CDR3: TGTGCCAGCAGCCTGGGGAGAGTGAACACTGAAGCTTTCTTT.

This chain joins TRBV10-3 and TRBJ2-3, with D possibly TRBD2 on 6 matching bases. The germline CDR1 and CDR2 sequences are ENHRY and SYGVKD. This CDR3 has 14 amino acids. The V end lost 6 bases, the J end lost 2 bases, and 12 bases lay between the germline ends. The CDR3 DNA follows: TGTGCCATCAGCTTTAGCGGACTCACAGATACGCAGTATTTT. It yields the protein CAISFSGLTDTQYF.

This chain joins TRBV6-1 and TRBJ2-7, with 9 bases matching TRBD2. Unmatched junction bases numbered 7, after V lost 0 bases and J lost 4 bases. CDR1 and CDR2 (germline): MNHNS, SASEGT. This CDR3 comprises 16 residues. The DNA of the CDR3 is TGTGCCAGCAGTGAAGCGGTTAGCGGGAGAGGTTACGAGCAGTACTTC. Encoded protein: CASSEAVSGRGYEQYF.